This T cell receptor beta chain is from a study of Graves' ophthalmopathy and Graves' hyperthyroidism. As the template, RNA transcripts were used to amplify TCR beta CDR3 regions. Scientists carried out first-round RT-PCR using HTBI primers and then a second-round multiplex PCR. TCRdb passed the multiplex PCR reads through MiXCR, listing each CDR3 protein once. The table includes 650,000 to 900,000 distinct CDR3 sequences, around 40% detected once. With 4 bases removed from V and 3 bases from J, the gap between germline ends came to 13 bases. The CDR3 loop spans 15 amino acids. Looked up from germline, CDR1 is SGHNT and CDR2 is YYREEE (reference sequence).

This TCR was recovered from an adult man with Graves' ophthalmopathy. The J gene is TRBJ2-2, the V gene TRBV5-4; D not resolved. The sequencing input was peripheral blood. CDR3 coding DNA: TGTGCCAGCAGCCCGAGCCGGGCCCACACCGGGGAGCTGTTTTTT. Its protein product is CASSPSRAHTGELFF.